This TCR beta chain was observed in a study of chemoradiotherapy in HPV16-positive cancers. Looking at the study overall: Candidate HPV-specific T-cell clones and common TCR motifs came from functional assays in two HPV16-positive patients. Findings and limits, study-wide: Non-HPV-specific T cells did not expand in tumors during treatment, whereas candidate HPV-specific clones and E7-related motifs did. HPV-specific T cells were functionally defined from only two HPV16-positive patients.

Repeated repertoire sampling spanned the course of chemoradiotherapy. Generated by immunoSEQ multiplex PCR, the TCRdb table keeps only in-frame clones and is missing some. The sample has 55,000 to 85,000 clones, roughly 90% seen once. V lost 10 bases to trimming and J lost 5 bases; unmatched junction nucleotides: 10. Per the germline V gene, CDR1 is LNHDA and CDR2 is SQIVND (reference sequence). This CDR3 spans 13 amino acids. A remark on this clone: Its antigen is not known.

This sequence originates from a human donor with HPV-associated anogenital cancer. The input for sequencing was blood, taken from a patient who underwent chemoradiotherapy. V gene TRBV19 combines with J gene TRBJ1-1; 7 nucleotides agree with TRBD1. The CDR3 spells CATPGLQGTEAFF. The CDR3 DNA follows: TGTGCCACTCCGGGGTTACAGGGGACTGAAGCTTTCTTT.